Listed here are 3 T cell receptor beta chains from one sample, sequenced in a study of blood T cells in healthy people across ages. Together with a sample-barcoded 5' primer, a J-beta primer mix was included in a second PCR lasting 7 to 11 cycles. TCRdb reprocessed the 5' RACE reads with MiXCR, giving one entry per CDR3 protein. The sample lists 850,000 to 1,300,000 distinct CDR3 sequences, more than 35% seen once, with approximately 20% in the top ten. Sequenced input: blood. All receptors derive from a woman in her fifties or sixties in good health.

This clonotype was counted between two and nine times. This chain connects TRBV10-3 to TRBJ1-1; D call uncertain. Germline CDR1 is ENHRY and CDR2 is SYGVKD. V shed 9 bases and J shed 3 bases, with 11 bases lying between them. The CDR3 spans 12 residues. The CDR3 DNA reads TGTGCCATTCAAAATATTGACACTGAAGCTTTCTTT. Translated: CAIQNIDTEAFF.

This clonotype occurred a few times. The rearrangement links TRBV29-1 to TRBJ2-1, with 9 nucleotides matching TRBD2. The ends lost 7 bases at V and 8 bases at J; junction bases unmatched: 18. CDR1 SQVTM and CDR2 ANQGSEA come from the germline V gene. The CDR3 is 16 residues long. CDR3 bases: TGCAGCGCCCGAAGAGGGGGCGGAAGACTAGCGGATGAGCAGTTCTTC. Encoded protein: CSARRGGGRLADEQFF.

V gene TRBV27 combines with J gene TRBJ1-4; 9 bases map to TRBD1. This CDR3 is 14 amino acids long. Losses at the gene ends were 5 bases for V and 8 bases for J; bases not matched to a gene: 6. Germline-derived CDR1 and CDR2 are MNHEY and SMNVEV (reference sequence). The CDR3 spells CASSPGTGPEKLFF. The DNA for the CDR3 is TGTGCCAGCAGTCCAGGGACAGGGCCCGAAAAACTGTTTTTT. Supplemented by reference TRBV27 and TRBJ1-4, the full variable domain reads EAQVTQNPRYLITVTGKKLTVTCSQNMNHEYMSWYRQDPGLGLRQIYYSMNVEVTDKGDVPEGYKVSRKEKRNFPLILESPSPNQTSLYFCASSPGTGPEKLFFGSGTQLSVL.